This TCR beta chain was obtained from a study of shared clonotypes between healthy human individuals. Whole-study results and caveats: The study found lower generation probabilities in non-shared clonotypes than in those shared by all four donors.

Cells designated naive CD8 were CD45RO-negative and were positively selected for CCR7, with terminally differentiated effector memory CD45RA+ cells excluded. Germline CDR1 SGDLS, CDR2 YYNGEE. The CDR3 has 19 residues. Losses at the gene ends were 4 bases for V and 4 bases for J; bases not matched to a gene: 19. About this clone: The antigen is not known.

The data were produced by immunoSEQ multiplex PCR, yet TCRdb's version contains in-frame clones alone and is incomplete. The sample lists about 1.9 million clones, 93% seen once, with more than 1.5% in the top ten. This receptor was obtained from a man aged 18 to 29 in good health. Some clones in this sample may be carry-over from other donors' samples. The genes are TRBV9 and TRBJ2-5; 10 bases line up with TRBD1. Sequenced: naive CD8+ T cells from PBMCs. CDR3 bases: TGTGCCAGCAGCCCCGGGACCCCCCAGGGGACAGGGGCCCGAGAGACCCAGTACTTC. Residues: CASSPGTPQGTGARETQYF.